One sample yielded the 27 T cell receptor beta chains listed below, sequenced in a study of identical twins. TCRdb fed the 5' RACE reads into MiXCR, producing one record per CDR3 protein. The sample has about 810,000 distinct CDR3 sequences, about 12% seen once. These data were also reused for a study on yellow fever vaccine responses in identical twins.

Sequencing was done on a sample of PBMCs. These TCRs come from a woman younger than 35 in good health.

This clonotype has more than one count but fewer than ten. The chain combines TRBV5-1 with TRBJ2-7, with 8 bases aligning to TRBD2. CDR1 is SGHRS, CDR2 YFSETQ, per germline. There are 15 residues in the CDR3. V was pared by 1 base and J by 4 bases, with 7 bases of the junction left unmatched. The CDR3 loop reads CASSLRSGSRYEQYF. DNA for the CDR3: TGCGCCAGCAGCTTGAGGAGCGGGAGTAGGTACGAGCAGTACTTC. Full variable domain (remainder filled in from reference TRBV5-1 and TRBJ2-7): KAGVTQTPRYLIKTRGQQVTLSCSPISGHRSVSWYQQTPGQGLQFLFEYFSETQRNKGNFPGRFSGRQFSNSRSEMNVSTLELGDSALYLCASSLRSGSRYEQYFGPGTRLTVT.

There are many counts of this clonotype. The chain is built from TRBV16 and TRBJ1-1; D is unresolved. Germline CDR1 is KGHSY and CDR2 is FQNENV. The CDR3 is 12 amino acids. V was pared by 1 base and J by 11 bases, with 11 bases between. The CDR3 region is CASSQFATMAFF. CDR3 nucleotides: TGTGCCAGCAGCCAATTTGCGACAATGGCTTTCTTT. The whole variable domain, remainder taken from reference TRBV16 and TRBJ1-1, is GEEVAQTPKHLVRGEGQKAKLYCAPIKGHSYVFWYQQVLKNEFKFLISFQNENVFDETGMPKERFSAKCLPNSPCSLEIQATKLEDSAVYFCASSQFATMAFFGQGTRLTVV.

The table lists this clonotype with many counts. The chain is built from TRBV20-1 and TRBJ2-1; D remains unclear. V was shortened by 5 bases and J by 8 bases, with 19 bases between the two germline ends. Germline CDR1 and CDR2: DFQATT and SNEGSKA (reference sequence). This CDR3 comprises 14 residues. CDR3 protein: CSAPDTQVPDEQFF. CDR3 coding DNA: TGCAGTGCTCCAGACACCCAGGTTCCGGATGAGCAGTTCTTC.

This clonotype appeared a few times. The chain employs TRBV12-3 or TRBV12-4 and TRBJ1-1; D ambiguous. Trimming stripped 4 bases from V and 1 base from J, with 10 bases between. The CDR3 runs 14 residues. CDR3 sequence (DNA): TGTGCCAGCAGTTCAGAAAACTCGAACACTGAAGCTTTCTTT. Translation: CASSSENSNTEAFF.

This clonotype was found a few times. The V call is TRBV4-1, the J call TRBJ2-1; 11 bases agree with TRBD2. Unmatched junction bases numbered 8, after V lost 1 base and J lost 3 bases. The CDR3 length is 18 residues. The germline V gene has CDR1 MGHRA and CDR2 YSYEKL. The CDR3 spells CASSQGLAGGRLYNEQFF. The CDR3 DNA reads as TGCGCCAGCAGCCAAGGGTTAGCGGGAGGGCGCCTCTACAATGAGCAGTTCTTC.

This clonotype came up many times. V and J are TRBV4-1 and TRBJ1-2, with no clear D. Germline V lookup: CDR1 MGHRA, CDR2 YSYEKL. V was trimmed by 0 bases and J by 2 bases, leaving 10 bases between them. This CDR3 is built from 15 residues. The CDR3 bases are TGCGCCAGCAGCCAAGAACAGAACACCAACTATGGCTACACCTTC. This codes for CASSQEQNTNYGYTF.

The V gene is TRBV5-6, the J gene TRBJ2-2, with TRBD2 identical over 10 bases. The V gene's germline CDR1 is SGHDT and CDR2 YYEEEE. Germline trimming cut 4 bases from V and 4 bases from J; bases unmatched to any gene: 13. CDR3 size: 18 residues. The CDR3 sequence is CASSPTTSGYMGTGELFF. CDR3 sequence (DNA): TGTGCCAGCAGCCCTACGACTAGCGGGTATATGGGCACCGGGGAGCTGTTTTTT. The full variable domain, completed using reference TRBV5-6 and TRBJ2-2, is DAGVTQSPTHLIKTRGQQVTLRCSPKSGHDTVSWYQQALGQGPQFIFQYYEEEERQRGNFPDRFSGHQFPNYSSELNVNALLLGDSALYLCASSPTTSGYMGTGELFFGEGSRLTVL.

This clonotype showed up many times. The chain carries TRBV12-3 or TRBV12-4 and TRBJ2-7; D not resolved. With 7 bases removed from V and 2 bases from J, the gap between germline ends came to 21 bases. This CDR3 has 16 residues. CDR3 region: CASTSLSRTYPYEQYV. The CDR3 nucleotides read TGTGCCAGCACCTCTCTCTCCCGGACCTACCCCTACGAGCAGTACGTC.

CDR3 sequence (DNA): TGCAGCGTTGAAGGTTTTACGGGACCTACTCGCTACGAGCAGTACTTC. Protein: CSVEGFTGPTRYEQYF. V usage is TRBV29-1 and J usage is TRBJ2-7, with D perhaps assigned TRBD1 or TRBD2 (5 bases each). This CDR3 is 16 amino acids long. CDR1 and CDR2 (germline): SQVTM, ANQGSEA. Trimming shortened V by 1 base and J by 3 bases, and 19 bases separated the two germline ends.

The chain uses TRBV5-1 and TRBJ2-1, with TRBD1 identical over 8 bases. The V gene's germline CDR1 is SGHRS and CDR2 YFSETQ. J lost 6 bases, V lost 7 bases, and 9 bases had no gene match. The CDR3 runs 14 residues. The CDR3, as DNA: TGCGCCAGCTTCCGGGACAGGCCCGGCAATGAGCAGTTCTTC. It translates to CASFRDRPGNEQFF.

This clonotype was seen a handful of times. CDR3 amino acids: CASSLGGTGVGTDTQYF. In DNA, the CDR3 is TGTGCCAGCAGCTTAGGGGGGACTGGGGTTGGCACAGATACGCAGTATTTT. This chain joins TRBV7-6 and TRBJ2-3; D is possibly TRBD2 (6 bases). Per germline, CDR1 SGHVS and CDR2 FNYEAQ. The V end lost 1 base, the J end lost 1 base, and 15 bases lay between the germline ends. The CDR3 has 17 residues.

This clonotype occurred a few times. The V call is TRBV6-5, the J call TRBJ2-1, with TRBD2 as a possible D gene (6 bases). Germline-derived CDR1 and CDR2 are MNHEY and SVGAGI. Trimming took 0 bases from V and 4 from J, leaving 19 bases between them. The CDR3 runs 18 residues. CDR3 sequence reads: CASSYSIFGQGGYNEQFF. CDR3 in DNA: TGTGCCAGCAGTTACTCGATTTTTGGGCAGGGAGGTTACAATGAGCAGTTCTTC.

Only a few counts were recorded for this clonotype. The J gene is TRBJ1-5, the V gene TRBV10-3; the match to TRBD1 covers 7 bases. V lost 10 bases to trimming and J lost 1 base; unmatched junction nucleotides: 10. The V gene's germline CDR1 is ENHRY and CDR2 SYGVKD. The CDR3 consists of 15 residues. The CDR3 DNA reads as TGTGCCAGCAGCCCCGGGACAGAGAGCAATCAGCCCCAGCATTTT. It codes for CASSPGTESNQPQHF.

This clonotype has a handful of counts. CDR3 amino acids: CASSLGLYSYNEQFF. CDR3 DNA sequence: TGTGCCAGCAGCTTAGGTCTTTACTCCTACAATGAGCAGTTCTTC. The chain joins TRBV7-8 to TRBJ2-1; the D is unclear. The germline V and J ends were trimmed by 1 base and 0 bases, with 7 bases remaining between them. The CDR3 loop spans 15 amino acids. The germline gives CDR1 SGHVS, CDR2 FQNEAQ.

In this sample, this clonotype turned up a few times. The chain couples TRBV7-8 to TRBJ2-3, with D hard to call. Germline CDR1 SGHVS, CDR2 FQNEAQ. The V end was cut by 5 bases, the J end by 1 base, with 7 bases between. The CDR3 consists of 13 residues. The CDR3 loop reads CASSGPRTDTQYF. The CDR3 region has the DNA TGTGCCAGCAGCGGACCCCGCACAGATACGCAGTATTTT.

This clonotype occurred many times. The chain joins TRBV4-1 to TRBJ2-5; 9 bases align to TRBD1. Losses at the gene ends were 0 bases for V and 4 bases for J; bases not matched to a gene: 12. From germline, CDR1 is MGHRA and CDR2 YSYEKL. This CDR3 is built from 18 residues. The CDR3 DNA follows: TGCGCCAGCAGCCAAGATAAGGGGGGACAGGGAGGTTTAGAGACCCAGTACTTC. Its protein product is CASSQDKGGQGGLETQYF.

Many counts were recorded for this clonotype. This chain's CDR3 is CASKSGGAYTQYF. The DNA for the CDR3 is TGTGCCAGCAAAAGCGGGGGGGCATATACGCAGTATTTT. The chain has TRBV6-2 or TRBV6-3 and TRBJ2-3, with 10 bases identical to TRBD2. Unmatched junction bases numbered 5, after V lost 7 bases and J lost 7 bases. CDR1 MNHEY and CDR2 SVGEGT come from the germline V gene. The CDR3 is 13 amino acids.

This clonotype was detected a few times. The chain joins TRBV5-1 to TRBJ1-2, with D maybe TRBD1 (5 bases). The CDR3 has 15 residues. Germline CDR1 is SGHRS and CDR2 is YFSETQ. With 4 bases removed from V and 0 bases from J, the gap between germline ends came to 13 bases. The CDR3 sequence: CASSPGANSNYGYTF. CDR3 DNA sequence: TGCGCCAGCAGCCCTGGGGCTAACTCTAACTATGGCTACACCTTC.

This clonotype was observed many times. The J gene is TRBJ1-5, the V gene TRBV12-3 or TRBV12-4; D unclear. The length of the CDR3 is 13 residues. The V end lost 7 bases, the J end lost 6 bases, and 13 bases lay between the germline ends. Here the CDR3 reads CASNGGGSQPQHF. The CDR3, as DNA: TGTGCCAGCAACGGTGGCGGGAGTCAGCCCCAGCATTTT.

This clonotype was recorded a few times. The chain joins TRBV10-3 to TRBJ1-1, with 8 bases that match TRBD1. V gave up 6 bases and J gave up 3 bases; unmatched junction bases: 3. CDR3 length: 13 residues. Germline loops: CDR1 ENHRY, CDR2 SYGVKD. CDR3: CAIRTGVDTEAFF. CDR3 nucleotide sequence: TGTGCCATCAGGACAGGGGTAGACACTGAAGCTTTCTTT.

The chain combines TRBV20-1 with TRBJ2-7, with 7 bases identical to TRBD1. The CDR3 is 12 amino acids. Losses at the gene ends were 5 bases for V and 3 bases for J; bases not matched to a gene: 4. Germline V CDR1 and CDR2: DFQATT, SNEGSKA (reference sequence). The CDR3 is CSAPTGFYEQYF. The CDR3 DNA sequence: TGCAGTGCTCCGACAGGGTTCTACGAGCAGTACTTC.

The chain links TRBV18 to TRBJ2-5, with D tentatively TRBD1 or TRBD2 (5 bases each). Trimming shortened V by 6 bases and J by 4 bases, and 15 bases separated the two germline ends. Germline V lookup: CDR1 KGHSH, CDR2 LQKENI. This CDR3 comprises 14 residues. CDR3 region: CASSFGTVGETQYF. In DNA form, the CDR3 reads TGTGCCAGCTCCTTTGGGACGGTTGGAGAGACCCAGTACTTC. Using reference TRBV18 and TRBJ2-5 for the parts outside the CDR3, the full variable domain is NAGVMQNPRHLVRRRGQEARLRCSPMKGHSHVYWYRQLPEEGLKFMVYLQKENIIDESGMPKERFSAEFPKEGPSILRIQQVVRGDSAAYFCASSFGTVGETQYFGPGTRLLVL.

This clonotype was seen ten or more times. The CDR3 here is CASSLTPDRSTGELFF. DNA of the CDR3: TGTGCCAGCAGCCTAACCCCGGACAGAAGCACCGGGGAGCTGTTTTTT. The chain is built from TRBV9 and TRBJ2-2; perhaps TRBD1 as D (6 bases). The germline CDR1 and CDR2 sequences are SGDLS and YYNGEE. The germline V and J ends were trimmed by 4 bases and 4 bases, with 17 bases remaining between them. This CDR3 spans 16 amino acids.

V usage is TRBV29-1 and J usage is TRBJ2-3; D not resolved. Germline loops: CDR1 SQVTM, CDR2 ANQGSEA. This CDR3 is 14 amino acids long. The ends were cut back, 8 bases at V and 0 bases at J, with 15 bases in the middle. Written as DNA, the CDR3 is TGCAGCCTCAGAGGCACAGCAAGCACAGATACGCAGTATTTT. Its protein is CSLRGTASTDTQYF.

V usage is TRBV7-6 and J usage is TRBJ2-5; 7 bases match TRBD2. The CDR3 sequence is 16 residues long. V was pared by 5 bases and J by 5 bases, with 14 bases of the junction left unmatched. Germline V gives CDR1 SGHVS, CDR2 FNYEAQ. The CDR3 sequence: CASSPGLAAEGETQYF. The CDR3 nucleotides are TGTGCCAGCAGCCCCGGGCTAGCGGCGGAGGGTGAGACCCAGTACTTC.

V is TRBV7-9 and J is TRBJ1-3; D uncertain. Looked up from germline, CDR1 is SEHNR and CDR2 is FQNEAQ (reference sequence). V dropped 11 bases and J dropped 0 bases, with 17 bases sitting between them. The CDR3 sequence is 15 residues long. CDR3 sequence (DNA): TGTGCCGGCACGCGGGGTGAGAGCTCTGGAAACACCATATATTTT. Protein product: CAGTRGESSGNTIYF.

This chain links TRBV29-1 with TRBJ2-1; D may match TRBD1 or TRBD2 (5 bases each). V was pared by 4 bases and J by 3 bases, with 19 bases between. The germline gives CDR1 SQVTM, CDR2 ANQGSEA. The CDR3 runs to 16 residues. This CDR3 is CSVGRVGGEFYNEQFF. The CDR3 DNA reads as TGCAGCGTTGGTCGTGTTGGGGGAGAGTTCTACAATGAGCAGTTCTTC.